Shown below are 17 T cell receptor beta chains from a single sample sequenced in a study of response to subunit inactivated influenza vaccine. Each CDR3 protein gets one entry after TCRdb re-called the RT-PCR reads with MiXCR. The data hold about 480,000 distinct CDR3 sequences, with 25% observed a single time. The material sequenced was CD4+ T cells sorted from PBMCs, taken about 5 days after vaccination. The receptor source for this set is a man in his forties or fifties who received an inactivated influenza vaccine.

The CDR3, as DNA: TGTGCCAGCATGACGTGGCCCCAGCATTTT. This sequence encodes CASMTWPQHF. The chain uses TRBV6-1 and TRBJ1-5; D gene unclear. V shed 7 bases and J shed 9 bases, with 7 bases lying between them. There are 10 residues in the CDR3. Germline V CDR1 and CDR2: MNHNS, SASEGT.

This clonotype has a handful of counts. The CDR3 DNA is TGTGCCAGCTCACCGTCCGCCATGTCCTACAATGAGCAGTTCTTC. Translation: CASSPSAMSYNEQFF. The gene calls are TRBV18 and TRBJ2-1, with D unclear. The CDR3 covers 15 residues. Germline V CDR1 and CDR2: KGHSH, LQKENI. The ends were cut back, 3 bases at V and 1 base at J, with 10 bases in the middle.

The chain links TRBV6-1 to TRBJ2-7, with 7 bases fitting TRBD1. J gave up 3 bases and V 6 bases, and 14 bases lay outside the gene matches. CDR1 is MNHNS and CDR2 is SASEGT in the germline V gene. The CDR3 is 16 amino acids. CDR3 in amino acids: CASRLWAGTANYEQYF. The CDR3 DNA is TGTGCCAGCAGACTATGGGCCGGGACAGCTAACTACGAGCAGTACTTC.

The CDR3 region has the DNA TGTGCCAGCAGCAAAAGCGGGACAGATACGCAGTATTTT. The encoded protein is CASSKSGTDTQYF. V gene TRBV7-9 combines with J gene TRBJ2-3; D may be TRBD2 (6 bases). CDR1 is SEHNR, CDR2 FQNEAQ, per germline (reference sequence). This CDR3 spans 13 amino acids. Deletions cut 5 bases from V and 3 bases from J, with 9 bases between.

This CDR3 reads CASSHRENTGELFF. The DNA of the CDR3 is TGCGCCAGCAGCCACAGGGAGAACACCGGGGAGCTGTTTTTT. The chain links TRBV4-1 to TRBJ2-2; weak D call: TRBD1 (5 bases). This CDR3 contains 14 residues. Between the trimmed V and J ends, which lost 3 bases and 1 base, there was a span of 6 bases. Germline loops: CDR1 MGHRA, CDR2 YSYEKL.

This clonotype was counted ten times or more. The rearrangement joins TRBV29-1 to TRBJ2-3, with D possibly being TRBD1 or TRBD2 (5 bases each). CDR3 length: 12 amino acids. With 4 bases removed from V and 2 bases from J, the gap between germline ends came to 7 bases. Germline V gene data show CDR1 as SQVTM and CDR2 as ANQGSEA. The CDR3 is CSVGGNTDTQYF. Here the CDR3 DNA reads TGCAGCGTTGGGGGGAACACAGATACGCAGTATTTT.

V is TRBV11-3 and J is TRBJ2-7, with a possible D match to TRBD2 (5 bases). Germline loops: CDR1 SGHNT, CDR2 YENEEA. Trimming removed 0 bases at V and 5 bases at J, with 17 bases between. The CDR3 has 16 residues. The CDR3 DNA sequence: TGTGCCAGCAGCTTAGATCGCCTCGAAACTAGGAACGAGCAGTACTTC. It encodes CASSLDRLETRNEQYF.

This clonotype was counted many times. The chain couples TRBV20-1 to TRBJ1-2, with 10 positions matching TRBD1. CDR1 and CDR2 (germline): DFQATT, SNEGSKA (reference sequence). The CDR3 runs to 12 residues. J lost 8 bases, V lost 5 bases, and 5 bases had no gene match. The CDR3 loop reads CSAGDRGRGYTF. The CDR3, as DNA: TGCAGTGCTGGGGACAGGGGAAGGGGCTACACCTTC.

The chain's CDR3 is CASSLEALAGLYF. The CDR3 DNA sequence: TGTGCCAGCAGCTTAGAGGCCCTAGCGGGGTTGTATTTT. V usage is TRBV11-2 and J usage is TRBJ2-3; 9 bases agree with TRBD2. CDR3 length: 13 residues. Trimming cost V 0 bases and J 14 bases; bases outside gene matches: 6. Germline V gene sequence: CDR1 SGHAT, CDR2 FQNNGV.

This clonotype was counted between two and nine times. CDR3 region: CASSSAGRYYGYTF. CDR3 nucleotides: TGTGCCAGCAGCTCAGCAGGACGGTACTATGGCTACACCTTC. The V and J genes are TRBV7-9 and TRBJ1-2; no clear D gene. Trimming left V 4 bases short and J 3 bases short, with 12 bases between. The CDR3 runs to 14 residues. Germline V gene sequence: CDR1 SEHNR, CDR2 FQNEAQ (reference sequence). The complete variable domain, with remaining parts taken from reference TRBV7-9 and TRBJ1-2, reads DTGVSQNPRHKITKRGQNVTFRCDPISEHNRLYWYRQTLGQGPEFLTYFQNEAQLEKSRLLSDRFSAERPKGSFSTLEIQRTEQGDSAMYLCASSSAGRYYGYTFGSGTRLTVV.

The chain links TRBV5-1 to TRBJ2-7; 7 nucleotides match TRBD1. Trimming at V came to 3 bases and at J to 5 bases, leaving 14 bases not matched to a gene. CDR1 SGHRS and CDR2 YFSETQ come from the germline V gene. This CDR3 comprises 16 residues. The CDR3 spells CASSSSARQGSDEQYF. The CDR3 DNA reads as TGCGCCAGCAGCTCGTCGGCGCGACAGGGATCCGACGAGCAGTACTTC.

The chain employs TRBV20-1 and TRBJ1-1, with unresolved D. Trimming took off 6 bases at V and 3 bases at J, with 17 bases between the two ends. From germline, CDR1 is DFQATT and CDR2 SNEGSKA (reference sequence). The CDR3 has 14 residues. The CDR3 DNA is TGCAGTGCGGCTCGAGCAATTCGTGACACTGAAGCTTTCTTT. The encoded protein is CSAARAIRDTEAFF.

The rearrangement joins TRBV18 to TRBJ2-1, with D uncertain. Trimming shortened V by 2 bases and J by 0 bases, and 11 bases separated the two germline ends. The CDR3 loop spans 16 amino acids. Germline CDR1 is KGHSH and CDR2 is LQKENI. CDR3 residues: CASSPGFPSSYNEQFF. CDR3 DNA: TGTGCCAGCTCACCAGGCTTCCCTAGCTCCTACAATGAGCAGTTCTTC.

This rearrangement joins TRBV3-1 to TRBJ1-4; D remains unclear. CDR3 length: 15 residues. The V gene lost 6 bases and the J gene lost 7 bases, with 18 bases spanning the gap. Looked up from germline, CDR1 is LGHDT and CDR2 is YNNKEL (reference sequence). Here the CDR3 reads CASSTSSMVGEKLFF. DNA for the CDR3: TGTGCCAGCAGTACTAGTTCGATGGTCGGTGAAAAACTGTTTTTT.

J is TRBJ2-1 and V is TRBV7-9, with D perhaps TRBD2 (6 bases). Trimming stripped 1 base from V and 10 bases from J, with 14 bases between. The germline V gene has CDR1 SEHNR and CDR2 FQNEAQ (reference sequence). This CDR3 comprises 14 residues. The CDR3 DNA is TGTGCCAGCAGCTTAGTTCTCTTCGGGGGAGAGCAGTTCTTC. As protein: CASSLVLFGGEQFF.

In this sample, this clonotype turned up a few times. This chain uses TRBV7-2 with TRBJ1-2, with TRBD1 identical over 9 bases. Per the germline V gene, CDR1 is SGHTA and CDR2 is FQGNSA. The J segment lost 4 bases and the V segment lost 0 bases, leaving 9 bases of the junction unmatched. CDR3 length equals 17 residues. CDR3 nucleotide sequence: TGTGCCAGCAGCTTAGCAACGGGGACAGGGAGCCTCTATGGCTACACCTTC. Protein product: CASSLATGTGSLYGYTF.

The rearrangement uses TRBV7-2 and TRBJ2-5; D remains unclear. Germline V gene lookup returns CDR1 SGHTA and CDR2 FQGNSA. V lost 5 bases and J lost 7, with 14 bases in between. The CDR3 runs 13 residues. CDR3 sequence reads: CASSAGQHGTQYF. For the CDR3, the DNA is TGTGCCAGCAGCGCTGGCCAGCACGGGACCCAGTACTTC.